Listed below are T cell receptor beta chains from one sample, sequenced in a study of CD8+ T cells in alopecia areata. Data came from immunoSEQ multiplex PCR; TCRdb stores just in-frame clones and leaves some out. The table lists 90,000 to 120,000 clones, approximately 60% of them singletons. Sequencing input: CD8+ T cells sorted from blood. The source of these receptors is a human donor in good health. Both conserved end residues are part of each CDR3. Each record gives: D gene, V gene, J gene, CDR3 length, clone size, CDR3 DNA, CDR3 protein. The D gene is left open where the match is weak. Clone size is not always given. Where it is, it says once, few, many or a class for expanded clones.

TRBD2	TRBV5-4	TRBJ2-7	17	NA	TGTGCCAGCAGCTTGGGGCGACTAGCGGGGGGCATCTACGAGCAGTACTTC	CASSLGRLAGGIYEQYF
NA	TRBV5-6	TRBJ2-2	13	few	TGTGCCAGCAGCATGGGCCTCACCGGGGAGCTGTTTTTT	CASSMGLTGELFF
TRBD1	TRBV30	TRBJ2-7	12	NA	TGTGCCTGGAACACAGGGGGCTACGAGCAGTACTTC	CAWNTGGYEQYF
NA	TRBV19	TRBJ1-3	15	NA	TGTGCCAGTAGTATAGATAGCGGCCCTGGAAACACCATATATTTT	CASSIDSGPGNTIYF
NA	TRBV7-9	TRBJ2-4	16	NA	TGTCGCGGCGGGGGCACCTCGAGATTAGCCAAAAACATTCAGTACTTC	CRGGGTSRLAKNIQYF
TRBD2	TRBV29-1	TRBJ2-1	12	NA	TGCAGCGGGAAGCGGGGGGGCAATGAGCAGTTCTTC	CSGKRGGNEQFF
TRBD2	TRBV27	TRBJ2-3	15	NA	TGTGCCACGGCCTGGGGCGCGGGGGAAGCCCATACGCAGTATTTT	CATAWGAGEAHTQYF
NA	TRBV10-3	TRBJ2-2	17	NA	TGTGCCATCAGCCCTGTATGGACAGACCCGCACACCGGGGAGCTGTTTTTT	CAISPVWTDPHTGELFF
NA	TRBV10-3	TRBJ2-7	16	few	TGTGCCATCAGTGAGTCTTTGGCGCCCCACATCTCCGAGCAGTACTTC	CAISESLAPHISEQYF
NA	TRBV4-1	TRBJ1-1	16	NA	TGCGCCAGCAGCCAAGGACGGAACAGGGTAGTAGCTGAAGCTTTCTTT	CASSQGRNRVVAEAFF
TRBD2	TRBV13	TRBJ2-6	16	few	TGTGCCAGCAGCTTTGGTAGCGGGGTTGGGGCCAACGTCCTGACTTTC	CASSFGSGVGANVLTF
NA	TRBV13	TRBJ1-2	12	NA	TGTGCCAGCAGCTTAGGCGGGGATGGCTACACCTTC	CASSLGGDGYTF
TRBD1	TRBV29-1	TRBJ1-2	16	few	TGCAGCGTCTTCCACGGGACAGCCGACTCTAACTATGGCTACACCTTC	CSVFHGTADSNYGYTF
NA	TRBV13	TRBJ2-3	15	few	TGTGCCAGCAGCTTACCCGGGACGGGAACAGATACGCAGTATTTT	CASSLPGTGTDTQYF